Below are 2 T cell receptor beta chains sequenced from a single sample in a study of cytomegalovirus exposure and HLA in healthy donors. PCR involved 60 Vbeta and 13 Jbeta primers. The method was immunoSEQ multiplex PCR; TCRdb's version includes in-frame clones alone and lacks a portion of them. The sample has under 150,000 clones; about 79% are singletons. Source material: PBMCs. These receptors all stem from a male donor in good health and CMV-seronegative.

This clone appeared a single time. The chain combines TRBV19 with TRBJ2-5, with 7 nucleotides matching TRBD2. V lost 6 bases and J lost 1; bases outside the gene matches: 2. Germline CDR1 is LNHDA and CDR2 is SQIVND (reference sequence). The CDR3 loop spans 13 amino acids. This CDR3 reads CASRPSGQETQYF. CDR3 sequence (DNA): TGTGCCAGTAGGCCTAGCGGCCAAGAGACCCAGTACTTC.

The chain uses TRBV27 and TRBJ2-7, with TRBD2 matching 14 bases. Germline V gene data show CDR1 as MNHEY and CDR2 as SMNVEV (reference sequence). The CDR3 totals 16 residues. J was trimmed by 5 bases and V by 5 bases; bases with no gene match: 8. The CDR3: CASSGGLAGGPHEQYF. CDR3 bases: TGTGCCAGCAGTGGTGGACTAGCGGGAGGACCCCACGAGCAGTACTTC.